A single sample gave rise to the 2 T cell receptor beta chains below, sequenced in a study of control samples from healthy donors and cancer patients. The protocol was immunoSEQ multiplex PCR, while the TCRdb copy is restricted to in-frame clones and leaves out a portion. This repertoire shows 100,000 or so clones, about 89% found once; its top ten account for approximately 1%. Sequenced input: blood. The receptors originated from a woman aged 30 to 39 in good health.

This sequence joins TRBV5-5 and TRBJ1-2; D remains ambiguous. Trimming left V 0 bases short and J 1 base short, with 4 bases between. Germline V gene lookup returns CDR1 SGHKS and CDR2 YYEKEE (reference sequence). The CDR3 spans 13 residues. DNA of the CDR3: TGTGCCAGCAGCTTGGCCGTTAACTATGGCTACACCTTC. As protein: CASSLAVNYGYTF.

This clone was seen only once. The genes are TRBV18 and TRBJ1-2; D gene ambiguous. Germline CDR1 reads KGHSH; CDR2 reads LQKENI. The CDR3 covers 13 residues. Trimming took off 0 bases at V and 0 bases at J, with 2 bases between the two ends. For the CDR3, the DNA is TGTGCCAGCTCACCACCCGCTAACTATGGCTACACCTTC. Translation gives CASSPPANYGYTF.